The sequence of this TCR beta chain was determined in a study of CD8 T cells in Susac syndrome. Study background: Clinical remission applied to roughly eight sequenced Susac syndrome patients, and about six had active disease.

CDR1 is DFQATT and CDR2 is SNEGSKA in the germline V gene (reference sequence). There are 17 residues in the CDR3. V gave up 3 bases and J gave up 10 bases, with 25 bases separating them. The patients with Susac syndrome satisfied recently defined diagnostic criteria for either definite or probable disease. TEMRA cells were FACS-enriched, while CD8+ and CD4+ T cells were negatively isolated. RNA amounts of roughly 0.45 to 1 ug underwent reverse transcription with random hexamers. Amplification of the TCR beta CDR3 was carried out by immunoSEQ multiplex PCR, which spanned a total of 54 Vbeta and 13 Jbeta segments. MiXCR was run by TCRdb on the immunoSEQ multiplex PCR reads, yielding one entry per CDR3 protein. The repertoire consists of roughly 220,000 distinct CDR3 sequences, with 94% occurring once and the leading ten covering about 0.14%.

The rearrangement uses TRBV20-1 and TRBJ1-6, with D possibly matching TRBD1 (6 bases). The clonotype was recovered from a human donor with Susac syndrome. Material: CD4+ T cells from PBMCs. CDR3 bases: TGCAGTGCTAGTGGGGGCCTGCGGGGCGGGGCTGGGTCACCCCTCCACTTT. It codes for CSASGGLRGGAGSPLHF.